The source of this T cell receptor beta chain is a study of blood T cell repertoires in COVID-19. Study-level background: What the recovered Cohort 3 donors had was two negative PCRs, clearance, or symptom resolution. Acute and convalescent COVID-19 specimens originated in the United States, Italy and Spain.

This study enrolled people aged about 18 to 100 from approximately 25 US geographic areas. Which cohort a participant joined came from the clinical history participants gave. The CDR3 contains 14 residues. V was clipped by 5 bases and J by 2 bases, with 9 bases between them. Germline CDR1 and CDR2: MNHEY and SMNVEV (reference sequence). The protocol was immunoSEQ multiplex PCR, while the TCRdb copy is restricted to in-frame clones and leaves out a portion. Among approximately 150,000 clones listed, 84% were seen once. The origin of this receptor is a man over 45 in a cohort exposed to, infected with or recovered from COVID-19 (not recorded which). The specimen was PBMCs or T cells enriched from blood (not recorded which). The rearrangement links TRBV27 to TRBJ1-4, with D hard to call. This chain's CDR3 is CASSGRTTNEKLFF. CDR3 bases: TGTGCCAGCAGTGGGAGAACTACTAATGAAAAACTGTTTTTT. The entire variable domain, with the rest obtained from reference TRBV27 and TRBJ1-4, is as follows: EAQVTQNPRYLITVTGKKLTVTCSQNMNHEYMSWYRQDPGLGLRQIYYSMNVEVTDKGDVPEGYKVSRKEKRNFPLILESPSPNQTSLYFCASSGRTTNEKLFFGSGTQLSVL.